The 27 T cell receptor beta chains reported below all come from one sample, sequenced in a study of post-analysis software for immune sequencing data. Study observations and caveats: The study found TRBV5-6, TRBV5-1 and TRBV20-1 among a handful of TRBV segments more frequent in patients than controls.

Unique molecular identifiers featured in each of the TCR beta cDNA libraries. TCRdb independently ran MiXCR on the PCR reads; one entry per CDR3 protein. There are roughly 400,000 distinct CDR3 sequences in the sample; over 30% occur only once, and approximately 7.1% lies in the top ten. These TCRs are of unknown antigen specificity. The sequencing sample was made of blood. The receptor source for this set is a girl aged 2-15 years with multiple sclerosis.

This chain connects TRBV6-4 to TRBJ1-5, with unresolved D. Per germline, CDR1 MRHNA and CDR2 SNTAGT. There are 13 residues in the CDR3. Trimming left V 11 bases short and J 3 bases short, with 14 bases between. The CDR3 region has the DNA TGTGCCGGGTTAAGACGGAACAATCAGCCCCAGCATTTT. Protein sequence: CAGLRRNNQPQHF.

The chain combines TRBV28 with TRBJ2-7; possible D gene TRBD1, 6 bases. CDR1 is MDHEN and CDR2 is SYDVKM in the germline V gene. The CDR3 runs 13 residues. Trimming pared 6 bases from V and 7 bases from J, leaving 16 bases between. The CDR3 spells CASRLQGFDEQYF. The CDR3 DNA reads TGTGCCAGCAGACTACAGGGATTCGATGAGCAGTACTTC.

There are a few counts of this clonotype. The V call is TRBV6-1, the J call TRBJ2-5; TRBD2 matches at 7 bases. The CDR3 is 13 residues long. V lost 9 bases to trimming and J lost 5 bases; unmatched junction nucleotides: 9. Germline V lookup: CDR1 MNHNS, CDR2 SASEGT. The CDR3 spells CASPAGSRETQYF. The CDR3 nucleotides read TGTGCCAGTCCAGCGGGATCAAGGGAGACCCAGTACTTC.

This clonotype was picked up a small number of times. This chain uses TRBV29-1 with TRBJ2-4; no firm D call. Germline V gene data show CDR1 as SQVTM and CDR2 as ANQGSEA. V lost 5 bases to trimming and J lost 0 bases, with 11 bases between them. This CDR3 is built from 14 residues. This chain's CDR3 is CSVTADLAKNIQYF. As DNA, the CDR3 is TGCAGCGTTACAGCAGATCTAGCCAAAAACATTCAGTACTTC. The whole variable domain, remainder taken from reference TRBV29-1 and TRBJ2-4, is SAVISQKPSRDICQRGTSLTIQCQVDSQVTMMFWYRQQPGQSLTLIATANQGSEATYESGFVIDKFPISRPNLTFSTLTVSNMSPEDSSIYLCSVTADLAKNIQYFGAGTRLSVL.

The rearrangement joins TRBV7-9 to TRBJ1-2, with TRBD1 identical over 10 bases. Germline CDR1 SEHNR, CDR2 FQNEAQ (reference sequence). The CDR3 spans 14 residues. V dropped 5 bases and J dropped 5; count of bases not matched to a gene: 5. The CDR3 protein is CASSLTGGRYGYTF. CDR3 coding DNA: TGTGCCAGCAGCCTGACAGGGGGCAGGTATGGCTACACCTTC.

In this sample, this clonotype turned up a few times. The J gene is TRBJ2-1, the V gene TRBV6-5; 11 bases map to TRBD2. CDR1 is MNHEY, CDR2 SVGAGI, per germline. Losses at the gene ends were 8 bases for V and 2 bases for J; bases not matched to a gene: 2. The CDR3 is made up of 14 amino acids. The CDR3 is CASVAGGPYNEQFF. CDR3 DNA: TGTGCCAGCGTAGCGGGGGGGCCCTACAATGAGCAGTTCTTC.

The chain has TRBV20-1 and TRBJ2-1; D call uncertain. V gave up 0 bases and J gave up 1 base, with 10 bases separating them. CDR3 length equals 15 residues. CDR1 and CDR2 from the germline V gene are DFQATT and SNEGSKA (reference sequence). The CDR3 is CSARDLPTSYNEQFF. The CDR3 nucleotides read TGCAGTGCTAGAGATCTCCCTACTTCCTACAATGAGCAGTTCTTC.

This chain links TRBV27 with TRBJ2-4; tentative D call: TRBD2 (6 bases). Trimming stripped 5 bases from V and 13 bases from J, with 21 bases between. Per germline, CDR1 MNHEY and CDR2 SMNVEV (reference sequence). The CDR3 spans 14 residues. CDR3 DNA: TGTGCCAGCAGTCTCTGGAGGGGTGCGGATGAGCAGTACTTC. This encodes CASSLWRGADEQYF.

Concerning this clonotype: It may be a read error: a sequence one base away is much more abundant. This is likely a read error, given that the CDR3 carries no conserved phenylalanine or tryptophan at its end. This chain joins TRBV28 and TRBJ2-2, with 10 nucleotides matching TRBD2. Germline assignment: CDR1 MDHEN and CDR2 SYDVKM. The CDR3 runs 16 residues. V dropped 4 bases and J dropped 6; count of bases not matched to a gene: 8. The CDR3: CASSSPGTSVPGELFV. The CDR3 DNA sequence: TGTGCCAGCAGTTCCCCCGGGACTAGCGTCCCCGGGGAGCTGTTTGTT.

This clonotype was observed a handful of times. The chain recombines TRBV12-5 with TRBJ1-2; D uncertain. The germline V gene has CDR1 LGHNT and CDR2 FRNRAP. V was pared by 0 bases and J by 3 bases, with 14 bases between. The CDR3 runs 16 residues. CDR3 amino acids: CASGLVPWTVHYGYTF. DNA for the CDR3: TGTGCTAGTGGTTTGGTACCGTGGACCGTTCACTATGGCTACACCTTC.

The chain employs TRBV9 and TRBJ2-1, with D unclear. CDR3 length: 15 residues. Trimming stripped 0 bases from V and 0 bases from J, with 7 bases between. CDR1 is SGDLS and CDR2 is YYNGEE in the germline V gene. The CDR3 nucleotides read TGTGCCAGCAGCGTAGCCGTTTACTCCTACAATGAGCAGTTCTTC. The encoded protein is CASSVAVYSYNEQFF.

This clonotype was detected only once. J is TRBJ2-4 and V is TRBV2; 9 bases are a match to TRBD1. The J call is in doubt because the DNA end fits TRBJ2-7 better. The germline V gene has CDR1 SNHLY and CDR2 FYNNEI. The CDR3 length is 16 residues. CDR3 in amino acids: CASTEMGPGQGYEQYF. DNA of the CDR3: TGTGCCAGCACCGAAATGGGCCCGGGACAGGGTTACGAGCAGTACTTC.

This sequence joins TRBV29-1 and TRBJ2-7; D might be TRBD2 (6 bases). The CDR3 is made up of 14 amino acids. With 4 bases removed from V and 10 bases from J, the gap between germline ends came to 23 bases. Germline values: CDR1 SQVTM, CDR2 ANQGSEA. For the CDR3, the DNA is TGCAGCGTTGTCCCTCGGGAGTATAGGGAGGCCCAGTACTTC. Translating gives CSVVPREYREAQYF.

The V call is TRBV4-3, the J call TRBJ2-7; D may match TRBD1 or TRBD2 (7 bases each). CDR3 length: 17 residues. CDR1 and CDR2 (germline): LGHNA, YSLEER. The V end lost 4 bases, the J end lost 6 bases, and 25 bases lay between the germline ends. CDR3 DNA: TGCGCCAGCAGCCTGAGCAGGGGGGGTCGAGCTATGGGCGAGCAGTACTTC. It yields the protein CASSLSRGGRAMGEQYF.

The sample holds a few counts of this clonotype. V gene TRBV29-1 combines with J gene TRBJ2-5; TRBD2 matches 7 bases. The CDR3 extends over 13 amino acids. CDR1 SQVTM and CDR2 ANQGSEA come from the germline V gene. The ends lost 0 bases at V and 3 bases at J; junction bases unmatched: 1. CDR3 DNA sequence: TGCAGCGTTGAAGAGGGGGGGAAAGAGACCCAGTACTTC. Translated: CSVEEGGKETQYF. Full variable domain (rest looked up from reference TRBV29-1 and TRBJ2-5): SAVISQKPSRDICQRGTSLTIQCQVDSQVTMMFWYRQQPGQSLTLIATANQGSEATYESGFVIDKFPISRPNLTFSTLTVSNMSPEDSSIYLCSVEEGGKETQYFGPGTRLLVL.

CDR3 amino acids: CSVVDRGPYEQYF. The CDR3 DNA follows: TGCAGCGTAGTGGACAGGGGGCCCTACGAGCAGTACTTC. The chain is built from TRBV29-1 and TRBJ2-7; 11 nucleotides match TRBD1. CDR1 and CDR2 (germline): SQVTM, ANQGSEA. This CDR3 region has 13 residues. V dropped 6 bases and J dropped 2; count of bases not matched to a gene: 3.

The V call is TRBV25-1, the J call TRBJ2-6, with D perhaps TRBD1 or TRBD2 (5 bases each). The V and J ends lost 1 base and 1 base respectively, with 14 bases between them. This CDR3 is built from 18 residues. Germline CDR1 MGHDK, CDR2 SYGVNS. CDR3 nucleotide sequence: TGTGCCAGCAGTGAATTAGAGGGACGGAGATCTGGGGCCAACGTCCTGACTTTC. Its translation is CASSELEGRRSGANVLTF.

This clonotype was picked up a small number of times. The CDR3 sequence: CSVGYSNQPQHF. The CDR3 DNA reads TGCAGCGTAGGGTATAGCAATCAGCCCCAGCATTTT. The V and J genes are TRBV29-1 and TRBJ1-5; no reliable D call. Trimming cost V 6 bases and J 0 bases, with 6 bases left between them. The CDR3 loop spans 12 amino acids. Germline CDR1 SQVTM, CDR2 ANQGSEA. Filled out from reference TRBV29-1 and TRBJ1-5, the complete variable domain reads SAVISQKPSRDICQRGTSLTIQCQVDSQVTMMFWYRQQPGQSLTLIATANQGSEATYESGFVIDKFPISRPNLTFSTLTVSNMSPEDSSIYLCSVGYSNQPQHFGDGTRLSIL.

The chain employs TRBV27 and TRBJ2-7; TRBD1 agrees at 8 bases. CDR3 size: 15 residues. Trimming cost V 3 bases and J 0 bases; bases outside gene matches: 4. The V gene's germline CDR1 is MNHEY and CDR2 SMNVEV (reference sequence). The CDR3 DNA follows: TGTGCCAGCAGTTTCCGACAGGGGCACTCCTACGAGCAGTACTTC. It translates to CASSFRQGHSYEQYF.

A word on this clonotype: Sequence at one end of the junction differs from germline and may be a read error. The V gene is TRBV20-1, the J gene TRBJ2-3, with D hard to call. This CDR3 comprises 15 residues. CDR1 is DFQATT, CDR2 SNEGSKA, per germline (reference sequence). CDR3 protein: CSARALGYFTDTLYF. CDR3 in DNA: TGCAGTGCTAGAGCGCTAGGTTATTTCACAGATACGCTGTATTTT.

V usage is TRBV28 and J usage is TRBJ2-7; 8 nucleotides agree with TRBD1. Trimming took 4 bases from V and 3 from J; bases not matched to a gene: 8. Looked up from germline, CDR1 is MDHEN and CDR2 is SYDVKM. The CDR3 is made up of 15 amino acids. The CDR3 nucleotides are TGTGCCAGCAGTTGTTCAGGACAGGGTAACTACGAGCAGTACTTC. Translated: CASSCSGQGNYEQYF.

Regarding this clonotype: An end of the junction differs from the germline gene, which may be a read error. This chain's CDR3 is CASSLTAGRGTQVF. In DNA, the CDR3 is TGTGCTAGCAGCTTAACGGCGGGAAGAGGGACCCAGGTCTTC. The V gene is TRBV7-7, the J gene TRBJ2-1, with D possibly being TRBD2 (6 bases). Per germline, CDR1 SSHAT and CDR2 FNYEAQ (reference sequence). The CDR3 extends over 14 amino acids. The full variable domain, completed using reference TRBV7-7 and TRBJ2-1, is GAGVSQSPRYKVTKRGQDVTLRCDPISSHATLYWYQQALGQGPEFLTYFNYEAQPDKSGLPSDRFSAERPEGSISTLTIQRTEQRDSAMYRCASSLTAGRGTQVFGPGTRLTVL.

This clonotype was recorded a few times. V usage is TRBV20-1 and J usage is TRBJ2-3; TRBD1 or TRBD2 may be the D gene (5 bases each). Germline lookup yields CDR1 DFQATT and CDR2 SNEGSKA (reference sequence). V was pared by 0 bases and J by 0 bases, with 19 bases between. The CDR3 contains 18 residues. DNA for the CDR3: TGCAGTGCTAGAGACCTCACCTCGGGACGGATAAGCACAGATACGCAGTATTTT. Translating it yields CSARDLTSGRISTDTQYF.

In this sample, this clonotype turned up a few times. The chain combines TRBV28 with TRBJ2-7, with 7 bases lining up with TRBD2. CDR3 length: 14 residues. Germline lookup yields CDR1 MDHEN and CDR2 SYDVKM. The trim removed 3 bases at V and 1 base at J, leaving 3 bases unmatched. The CDR3 DNA is TGTGCCAGCAGTTTTTGGGGGGGGTCCTACGAGCAGTACTTC. Translating gives CASSFWGGSYEQYF.

The chain uses TRBV4-3 and TRBJ1-2; no clear D gene. The J call is in doubt because the DNA end fits TRBJ2-5 better. The CDR3 has 14 residues. The V gene's germline CDR1 is LGHNA and CDR2 YSLEER. CDR3 in amino acids: CASSQDSLGETQYF. In DNA, the CDR3 is TGCGCCAGCAGCCAAGATTCATTGGGGGAGACCCAGTACTTC.

The V and J genes are TRBV4-1 and TRBJ2-1; D gene unclear. V lost 1 base to trimming and J lost 3 bases, with 4 bases between them. CDR1 is MGHRA, CDR2 YSYEKL, per germline. This CDR3 region has 13 residues. This CDR3 reads CASSQASYNEQFF. The DNA for the CDR3 is TGCGCCAGCAGCCAAGCTAGCTACAATGAGCAGTTCTTC.

This clonotype has only a few counts. The chain carries TRBV20-1 and TRBJ2-7; D possibly corresponds to TRBD2 (6 bases). The CDR3 sequence is 15 residues long. Germline loops: CDR1 DFQATT, CDR2 SNEGSKA (reference sequence). With 3 bases removed from V and 4 bases from J, the gap between germline ends came to 19 bases. The CDR3 loop reads CSARPLTGAEYEQYF. Written as DNA, the CDR3 is TGCAGTGCTAGGCCGTTAACGGGAGCCGAATACGAGCAGTACTTC.